These 3 T cell receptor beta chains originate from one sample sequenced in a study of blood T cell repertoires in COVID-19. Libraries were prepared by immunoSEQ multiplex PCR; TCRdb keeps only in-frame clonotypes and omits some of them. This table has under 75,000 clones, about 91% appearing once. Input material: peripheral blood. These receptors came from a man aged 50 to 60 with active COVID-19.

This clone was seen once. The chain joins TRBV28 to TRBJ1-4; a possible D gene is TRBD1 (5 bases). Germline CDR1 is MDHEN and CDR2 is SYDVKM. Trimming stripped 4 bases from V and 7 bases from J, with 13 bases between. CDR3 length: 14 amino acids. The CDR3 sequence is CASSYPQGSEKLFF. The CDR3 DNA reads as TGTGCCAGCAGTTACCCCCAGGGAAGTGAAAAACTGTTTTTT.

The gene calls are TRBV7-9 and TRBJ2-3; 9 bases match TRBD2. This CDR3 spans 17 amino acids. J lost 5 bases, V lost 4 bases, and 13 bases had no gene match. CDR1 is SEHNR and CDR2 is FQNEAQ in the germline V gene (reference sequence). The CDR3 DNA follows: TGTGCCAGCAGCTCCCAGCAAAGAGCTAGCGGGAAAGATACGCAGTATTTT. Translation: CASSSQQRASGKDTQYF.

The chain employs TRBV11-3 and TRBJ2-3; D is ambiguous. The CDR3 length is 12 residues. V gave up 1 base and J gave up 6 bases, with 5 bases separating them. Germline assignment: CDR1 SGHNT and CDR2 YENEEA. CDR3 DNA sequence: TGTGCCAGCAGCTTAGCAGATGATACGCAGTATTTT. Translated: CASSLADDTQYF.